Shown below are 14 T cell receptor beta chains from a single sample sequenced in a study of beta chain features in type 1 diabetes. The investigators reverse transcribed all of the isolated RNA, so they sequenced expressed TCRB transcripts. Here immunoSEQ multiplex PCR was the method, and the copy in TCRdb shows in-frame clones only, minus some. Of 350,000 to 450,000 clones detected, more than 11% appear once; the ten largest clones hold roughly 0.033%. Sequencing was done on a sample of naive CD4+ T cells from blood. The receptors were gathered from a man between 25 and 39 years old in good health.

This clone occurred a few times. V is TRBV27 and J is TRBJ2-7; D gene uncertain. This CDR3 contains 13 residues. CDR1 and CDR2 (germline): MNHEY, SMNVEV (reference sequence). Deletions cut 5 bases from V and 2 bases from J, with 10 bases between. The CDR3 region has the DNA TGTGCCAGCAGTAAGGGCAGTACCTACGAGCAGTACTTC. This gives the protein CASSKGSTYEQYF.

The chain recombines TRBV4-3 with TRBJ2-5, with D uncertain. V was cut by 5 bases and J by 4 bases, with 8 bases left in between. This CDR3 is built from 12 residues. Germline values: CDR1 LGHNA, CDR2 YSLEER. CDR3 nucleotides: TGCGCCAGCAGCTCCGGTAGAGAGACCCAGTACTTC. This sequence encodes CASSSGRETQYF.

This chain joins TRBV7-2 and TRBJ2-2, with TRBD2 matching over 10 bases. There are 16 residues in the CDR3. Per germline, CDR1 SGHTA and CDR2 FQGNSA. Germline trimming cut 7 bases from V and 4 bases from J; bases unmatched to any gene: 9. CDR3 nucleotides: TGTGCCAGCAACCCTCCTAGCGGGAGAAGCACCGGGGAGCTGTTTTTT. Translating it yields CASNPPSGRSTGELFF.

This clone has more than one count but fewer than ten. The chain uses TRBV18 and TRBJ1-1, with D possibly being TRBD1 (5 bases). Trimming stripped 4 bases from V and 1 base from J, with 7 bases between. From germline, CDR1 is KGHSH and CDR2 LQKENI. The CDR3 sequence is 13 residues long. CDR3 in amino acids: CASSLQGNTEAFF. CDR3 bases: TGTGCCAGCTCACTCCAGGGGAACACTGAAGCTTTCTTT.

V gene TRBV4-1 combines with J gene TRBJ2-7; D is possibly TRBD1 (6 bases). CDR1 and CDR2 from the germline V gene are MGHRA and YSYEKL. Trimming shortened V by 1 base and J by 2 bases, and 15 bases separated the two germline ends. The CDR3 contains 16 residues. CDR3 region: CASSQAPGWTAYEQYF. The CDR3 coding sequence is TGCGCCAGCAGCCAAGCGCCGGGTTGGACAGCCTACGAGCAGTACTTC.

This clone was seen only a few times. V and J are TRBV2 and TRBJ2-5; a weak D match, TRBD2 (6 bases). CDR1 and CDR2 from the germline V gene are SNHLY and FYNNEI. V was cut by 4 bases and J by 3 bases, with 12 bases left in between. The CDR3 consists of 14 residues. In DNA form, the CDR3 reads TGTGCCAGCAGTGTAAGGCGGGGAAAAGAGACCCAGTACTTC. Translating gives CASSVRRGKETQYF.

The V gene is TRBV9, the J gene TRBJ1-3; no clear D. CDR1 is SGDLS and CDR2 is YYNGEE in the germline V gene. CDR3 length: 13 amino acids. With 5 bases removed from V and 1 base from J, the gap between germline ends came to 7 bases. The CDR3 region has the DNA TGTGCCAGCAGTACCGAGTCTGGAAACACCATATATTTT. Its translation is CASSTESGNTIYF.

J is TRBJ2-7 and V is TRBV30; 13 bases fit TRBD2. V lost 1 base, J lost 4 bases, and 4 bases stayed unmatched. Germline V CDR1 and CDR2: GTSNPN, SVGIG (reference sequence). CDR3 size: 15 residues. CDR3: CAWSGTSGSAYEQYV. In DNA form, the CDR3 reads TGTGCCTGGAGTGGGACTAGCGGGAGTGCTTACGAGCAGTACGTC.

This clone has a handful of counts. The chain carries TRBV30 and TRBJ2-1; D is uncertain. The CDR3 consists of 13 residues. CDR1 is GTSNPN and CDR2 is SVGIG in the germline V gene (reference sequence). V lost 3 bases, J lost 10 bases, and 16 bases lay in between. CDR3 bases: TGTGCCTGGAGGATGTCTCTCTTCGGGGAGCAGTTCTTC. This gives the protein CAWRMSLFGEQFF.

This clone was detected only a few times. The chain links TRBV13 to TRBJ2-7, with D perhaps matching TRBD1 (5 bases). Trimming removed 0 bases from V and 3 bases from J, with 9 bases in between. The CDR3 totals 14 residues. Germline CDR1 PRHDT, CDR2 FYEKMQ (reference sequence). The CDR3, as DNA: TGTGCCAGCAGCTTAGGGGACATACTCTACGAGCAGTACTTC. The encoded protein is CASSLGDILYEQYF.

This clone has more than one count but fewer than ten. The chain combines TRBV6-5 with TRBJ2-7; the D gene is possibly TRBD1 (5 bases). V lost 9 bases, J lost 3 bases, and 12 bases lay in between. CDR3 length: 12 amino acids. Per germline, CDR1 MNHEY and CDR2 SVGAGI. Here the CDR3 reads CASRLGDYEQYF. Here the CDR3 DNA reads TGTGCCAGTCGTTTAGGGGACTACGAGCAGTACTTC.

The rearrangement joins TRBV9 to TRBJ2-5; 8 bases match TRBD1. The CDR3 extends over 14 amino acids. With V trimmed by 4 bases and J by 4 bases, 6 bases remained unmatched. Germline-derived CDR1 and CDR2 are SGDLS and YYNGEE. This chain's CDR3 is CASSPRTGRETQYF. CDR3 in DNA: TGTGCCAGCAGCCCCCGGACAGGGAGAGAGACCCAGTACTTC.

This clone turned up a few times. The V gene is TRBV7-8, the J gene TRBJ1-1, with 7 positions matching TRBD1. CDR3 length: 16 residues. Germline CDR1 SGHVS, CDR2 FQNEAQ. V trimming: 1 base; J trimming: 1 base; junction bases outside the gene matches: 6. The CDR3 DNA reads TGTGCCAGCAGCTTAGGTTCGTGGACAGGGAACACTGAAGCTTTCTTT. Translation gives CASSLGSWTGNTEAFF.

The chain links TRBV9 to TRBJ2-1, with D possibly matching TRBD1 (5 bases). Per the germline V gene, CDR1 is SGDLS and CDR2 is YYNGEE. V shed 3 bases and J shed 6 bases, with 16 bases lying between them. CDR3 length equals 15 residues. The CDR3 DNA reads as TGTGCCAGCAGCGCCCATCTAAGGGGATTCAATGAGCAGTTCTTC. It translates to CASSAHLRGFNEQFF.